This TCR beta chain was recovered during a study of T-cell reconstitution after alpha-beta-depleted transplantation in children. This sample's TCRbeta library carried unique molecular identifier barcodes. TCRdb re-derived calls from the PCR reads in MiXCR, one entry per CDR3 protein. Among 250,000 to 300,000 distinct CDR3 sequences listed, about a tenth were seen once. Germline values: CDR1 SSHAT, CDR2 FNYEAQ (reference sequence). The CDR3 runs to 15 residues. This clonotype was seen only a few times. One end of the junction fails to match germline, which may point to a read error. The TCR was taken from a human donor who donated a stem cell graft to a child with SCID. The J gene is TRBJ2-1, the V gene TRBV7-7, with D perhaps matching TRBD1 or TRBD2 (7 bases each). Sequenced here: PBMCs from the stem cell graft donor, sampled from the stem cell graft. Written as DNA, the CDR3 is TGTGCTAGCAGCCCAGGGGGGGCATTTGTTAATGAGCAGTTCTTC. This translates into CASSPGGAFVNEQFF.